The clone carrying this TCR beta chain was recorded many times. The sample comes from a study of T cell repertoires in cytomegalovirus infection. TCRdb re-called the reads through MiXCR, storing one row per CDR3 protein. The data hold around 530,000 distinct CDR3 sequences, with about 30% observed a single time. The V end was cut by 5 bases, the J end by 1 base, with 15 bases between. CDR3 size: 17 residues. CDR1 is MNHEY and CDR2 is SVGEGT in the germline V gene. V usage is TRBV6-2 or TRBV6-3 and J usage is TRBJ2-6; tentatively, D is TRBD1 (5 bases). The sequence came from a human donor in good health (CMV status not recorded). Some clones in this sample may be carry-over from other donors' samples. The sequenced material came from PBMCs. The CDR3 coding sequence is TGTGCCAGCAGTGCGGACATCACCTTATCTGGGGCCAACGTCCTGACTTTC. Protein sequence: CASSADITLSGANVLTF.